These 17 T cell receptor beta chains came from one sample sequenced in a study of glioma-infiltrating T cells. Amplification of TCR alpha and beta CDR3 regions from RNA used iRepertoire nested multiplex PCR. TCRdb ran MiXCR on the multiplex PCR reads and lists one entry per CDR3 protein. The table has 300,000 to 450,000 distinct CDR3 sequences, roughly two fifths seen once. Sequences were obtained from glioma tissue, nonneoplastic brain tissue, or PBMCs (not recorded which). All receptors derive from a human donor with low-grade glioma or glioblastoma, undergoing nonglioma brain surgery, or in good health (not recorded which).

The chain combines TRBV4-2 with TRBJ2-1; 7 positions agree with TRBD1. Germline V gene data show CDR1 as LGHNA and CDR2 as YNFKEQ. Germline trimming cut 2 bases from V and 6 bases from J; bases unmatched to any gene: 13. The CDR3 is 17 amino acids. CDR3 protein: CASSQYTTGSQGNEQFF. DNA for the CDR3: TGTGCCAGCAGCCAATATACGACAGGGTCTCAGGGCAATGAGCAGTTCTTC.

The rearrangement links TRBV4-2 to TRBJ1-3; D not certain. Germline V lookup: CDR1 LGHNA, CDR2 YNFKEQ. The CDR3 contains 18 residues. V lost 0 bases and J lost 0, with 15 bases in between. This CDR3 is CASSQDGERAYSGNTIYF. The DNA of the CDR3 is TGTGCCAGCAGCCAAGACGGGGAAAGGGCTTACTCTGGAAACACCATATATTTT.

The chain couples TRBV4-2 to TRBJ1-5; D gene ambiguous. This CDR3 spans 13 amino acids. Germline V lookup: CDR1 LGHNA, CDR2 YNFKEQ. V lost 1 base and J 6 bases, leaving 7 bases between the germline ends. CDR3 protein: CASSQAPSQPQHF. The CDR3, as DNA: TGTGCCAGCAGCCAAGCGCCCAGTCAGCCCCAGCATTTT.

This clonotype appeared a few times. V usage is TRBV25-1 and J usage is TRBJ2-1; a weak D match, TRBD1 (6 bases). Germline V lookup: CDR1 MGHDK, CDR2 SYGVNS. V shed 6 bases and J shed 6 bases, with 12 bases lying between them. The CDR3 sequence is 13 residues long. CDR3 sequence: CASRQLGGNEQFF. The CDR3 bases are TGTGCCAGCAGGCAATTAGGGGGCAATGAGCAGTTCTTC.

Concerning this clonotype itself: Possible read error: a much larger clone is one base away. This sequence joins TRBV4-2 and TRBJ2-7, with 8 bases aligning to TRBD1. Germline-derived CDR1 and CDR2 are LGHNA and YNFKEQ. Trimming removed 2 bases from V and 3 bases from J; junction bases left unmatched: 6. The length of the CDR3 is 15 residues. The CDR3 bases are TGTGCCAGCAGCCAATATCAGGGGGCAAGCTACGAGCAGTACTTC. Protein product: CASSQYQGASYEQYF.

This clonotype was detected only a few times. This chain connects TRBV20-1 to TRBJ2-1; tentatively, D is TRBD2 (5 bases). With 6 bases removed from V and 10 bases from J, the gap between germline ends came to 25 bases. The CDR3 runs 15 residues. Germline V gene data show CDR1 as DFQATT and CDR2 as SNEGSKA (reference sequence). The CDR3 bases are TGCAGTGCCCAAAGGCTCCGTTATAGGACGGGGGAGCAGTTCTTC. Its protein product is CSAQRLRYRTGEQFF.

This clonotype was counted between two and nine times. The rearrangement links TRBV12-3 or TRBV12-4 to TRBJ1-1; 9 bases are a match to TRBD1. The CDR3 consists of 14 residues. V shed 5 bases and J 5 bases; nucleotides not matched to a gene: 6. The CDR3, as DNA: TGTGCCAGCAGTCCACAGGGGGCAGGGACTGAAGCTTTCTTT. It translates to CASSPQGAGTEAFF.

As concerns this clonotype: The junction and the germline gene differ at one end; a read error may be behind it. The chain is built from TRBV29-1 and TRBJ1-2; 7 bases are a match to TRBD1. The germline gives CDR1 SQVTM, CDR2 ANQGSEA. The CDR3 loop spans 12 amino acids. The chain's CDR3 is CSVGDRDYGYNF. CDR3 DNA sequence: TGCAGCGTTGGTGACAGGGACTATGGCTACAACTTC. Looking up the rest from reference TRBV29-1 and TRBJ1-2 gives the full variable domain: SAVISQKPSRDICQRGTSLTIQCQVDSQVTMMFWYRQQPGQSLTLIATANQGSEATYESGFVIDKFPISRPNLTFSTLTVSNMSPEDSSIYLCSVGDRDYGYNFGSGTRLTVV.

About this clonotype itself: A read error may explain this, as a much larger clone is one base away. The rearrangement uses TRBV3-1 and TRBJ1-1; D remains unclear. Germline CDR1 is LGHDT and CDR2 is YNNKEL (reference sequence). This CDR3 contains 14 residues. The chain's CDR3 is CPSSSRTMNTEAFF. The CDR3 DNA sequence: TGTCCCAGCAGCTCCAGAACTATGAACACTGAAGCTTTCTTT.

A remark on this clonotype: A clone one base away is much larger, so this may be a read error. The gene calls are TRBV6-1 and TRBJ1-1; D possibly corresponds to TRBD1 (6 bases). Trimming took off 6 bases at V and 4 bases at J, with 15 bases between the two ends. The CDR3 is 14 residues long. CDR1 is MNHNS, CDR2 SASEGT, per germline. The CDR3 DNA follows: TGTGCCAGCAGCCTGGGACACAGGAGCACTGAAGCTTTCTTT. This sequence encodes CASSLGHRSTEAFF.

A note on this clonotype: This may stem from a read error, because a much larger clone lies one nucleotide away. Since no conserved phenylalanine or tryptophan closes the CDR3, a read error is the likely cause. The CDR3 coding sequence is TGCGCCAGCAGCCAAGATCCTCGGGGGGGAGAAGGCAACGAGCAGTACCTC. Translating gives CASSQDPRGGEGNEQYL. The chain uses TRBV4-1 and TRBJ2-7; 8 nucleotides match TRBD2. Trimming at V came to 0 bases and at J to 5 bases, leaving 12 bases not matched to a gene. CDR1 and CDR2 (germline): MGHRA, YSYEKL. CDR3 length: 17 amino acids.

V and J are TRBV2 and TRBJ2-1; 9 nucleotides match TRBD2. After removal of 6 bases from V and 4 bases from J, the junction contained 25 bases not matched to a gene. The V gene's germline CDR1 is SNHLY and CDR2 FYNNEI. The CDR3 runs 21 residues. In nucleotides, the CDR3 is TGTGCCAGCAGAGAAACTCCGGGGCTAGCGGGATTAAATGATAGGTACAATGAGCAGTTCTTC. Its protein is CASRETPGLAGLNDRYNEQFF. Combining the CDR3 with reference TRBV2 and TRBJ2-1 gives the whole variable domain EPEVTQTPSHQVTQMGQEVILRCVPISNHLYFYWYRQILGQKVEFLVSFYNNEISEKSEIFDDQFSVERPDGSNFTLKIRSTKLEDSAMYFCASRETPGLAGLNDRYNEQFFGPGTRLTVL.

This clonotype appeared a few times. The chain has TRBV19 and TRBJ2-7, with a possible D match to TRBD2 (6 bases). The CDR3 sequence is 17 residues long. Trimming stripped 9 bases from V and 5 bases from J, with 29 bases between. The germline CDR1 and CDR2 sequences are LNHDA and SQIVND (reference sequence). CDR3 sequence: CASAPGVTRAPHHEQYF. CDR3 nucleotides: TGTGCCAGCGCCCCCGGGGTGACTAGGGCCCCTCACCACGAGCAGTACTTC. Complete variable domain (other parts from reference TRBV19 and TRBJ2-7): DGGITQSPKYLFRKEGQNVTLSCEQNLNHDAMYWYRQDPGQGLRLIYYSQIVNDFQKGDIAEGYSVSREKKESFPLTVTSAQKNPTAFYLCASAPGVTRAPHHEQYFGPGTRLTVT.

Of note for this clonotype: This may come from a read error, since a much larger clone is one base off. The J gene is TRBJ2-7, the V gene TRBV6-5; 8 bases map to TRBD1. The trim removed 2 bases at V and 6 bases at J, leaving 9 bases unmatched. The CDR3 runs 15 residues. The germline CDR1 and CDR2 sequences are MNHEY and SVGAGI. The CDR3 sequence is CASSYGQGAPFEQYF. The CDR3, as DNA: TGTGCCAGCAGTTACGGGCAGGGGGCGCCCTTCGAGCAGTACTTC.

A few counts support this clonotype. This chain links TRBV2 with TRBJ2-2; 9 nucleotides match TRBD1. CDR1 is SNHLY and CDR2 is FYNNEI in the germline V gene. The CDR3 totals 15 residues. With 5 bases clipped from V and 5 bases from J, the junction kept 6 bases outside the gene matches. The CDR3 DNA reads TGTGCCAGCAGTCTACAGGGGGCAGGGACCGGGGAGCTGTTTTTT. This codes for CASSLQGAGTGELFF. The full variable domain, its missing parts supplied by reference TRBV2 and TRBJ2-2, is EPEVTQTPSHQVTQMGQEVILRCVPISNHLYFYWYRQILGQKVEFLVSFYNNEISEKSEIFDDQFSVERPDGSNFTLKIRSTKLEDSAMYFCASSLQGAGTGELFFGEGSRLTVL.

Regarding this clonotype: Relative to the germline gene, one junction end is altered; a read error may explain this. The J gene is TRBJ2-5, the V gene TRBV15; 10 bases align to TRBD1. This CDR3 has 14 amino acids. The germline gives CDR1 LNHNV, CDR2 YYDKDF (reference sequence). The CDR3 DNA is TGTGCCACCAGAAGAGGACAGGGGGGGAAGACCCAGTACTTC. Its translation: CATRRGQGGKTQYF.

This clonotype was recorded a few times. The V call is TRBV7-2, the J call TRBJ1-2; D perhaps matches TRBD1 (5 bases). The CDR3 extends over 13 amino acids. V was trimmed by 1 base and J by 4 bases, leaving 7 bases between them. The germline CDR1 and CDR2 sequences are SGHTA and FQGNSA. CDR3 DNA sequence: TGTGCCAGCAGCTTAGACCAGGGCTATGGCTACACCTTC. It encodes CASSLDQGYGYTF.